What follows describes a single T cell receptor beta chain. What it binds is unknown. This sample is part of a study of cytomegalovirus exposure and HLA in healthy donors. Findings of the study overall: By a later analysis, the bulk of CMV-associated TCR beta chains appeared HLA-restricted.

The PCR ran on 60 Vbeta and 13 Jbeta primers. Libraries were prepared by immunoSEQ multiplex PCR; TCRdb keeps only in-frame clonotypes and omits some of them. This sample has around 120,000 clones; about 73% occur once, and the top ten carry approximately 2.9%. Per germline, CDR1 SNHLY and CDR2 FYNNEI. V lost 7 bases and J lost 1, with 16 bases in between. This CDR3 contains 16 residues. Specimen: PBMCs. This clonotype originated in a human donor in good health. V is TRBV2 and J is TRBJ2-2, with TRBD2 as a possible D gene (5 bases). The CDR3 spells CASNGVGLRNTGELFF. In DNA, the CDR3 is TGTGCCAGCAACGGGGTGGGTCTGAGGAACACCGGGGAGCTGTTTTTT.